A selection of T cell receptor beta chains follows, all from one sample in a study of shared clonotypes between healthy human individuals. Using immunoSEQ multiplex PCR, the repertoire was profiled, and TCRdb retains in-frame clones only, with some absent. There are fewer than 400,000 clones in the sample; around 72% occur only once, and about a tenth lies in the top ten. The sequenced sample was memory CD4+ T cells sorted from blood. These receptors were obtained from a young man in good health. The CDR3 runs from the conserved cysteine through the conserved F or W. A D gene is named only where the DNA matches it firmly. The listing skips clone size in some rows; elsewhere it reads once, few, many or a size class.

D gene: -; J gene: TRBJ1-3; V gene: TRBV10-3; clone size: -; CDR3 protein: CAISGGGGRSSGNTIYF; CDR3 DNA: TGTGCCATCAGTGGAGGAGGGGGTCGAAGCTCTGGAAACACCATATATTTT
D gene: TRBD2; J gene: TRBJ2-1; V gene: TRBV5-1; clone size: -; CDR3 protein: CASSAIPGTRDNEQFF; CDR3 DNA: TGCGCCAGCAGCGCTATACCCGGGACTAGAGACAATGAGCAGTTCTTC
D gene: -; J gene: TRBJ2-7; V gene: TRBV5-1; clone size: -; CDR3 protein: CASSLRQNEQYF; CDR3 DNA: TGCGCCAGCAGCTTACGCCAGAACGAGCAGTACTTC
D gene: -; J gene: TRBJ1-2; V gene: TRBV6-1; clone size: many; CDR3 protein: CASSHSLYEEGYTF; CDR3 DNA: TGTGCCAGCAGCCACTCCCTTTATGAAGAAGGCTACACCTTC
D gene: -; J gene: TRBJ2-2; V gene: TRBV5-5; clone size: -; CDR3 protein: CASSLSHTGELFF; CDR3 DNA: TGTGCCAGCAGCTTGTCCCACACCGGGGAGCTGTTTTTT
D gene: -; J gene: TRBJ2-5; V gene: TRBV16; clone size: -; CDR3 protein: CASSQSWGGAETQYF; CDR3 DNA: TGTGCCAGCAGCCAATCTTGGGGGGGCGCGGAGACCCAGTACTTC
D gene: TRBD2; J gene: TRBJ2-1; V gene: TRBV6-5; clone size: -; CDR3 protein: CASSASGTSYNEQFF; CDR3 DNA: TGTGCCAGCAGCGCTAGCGGGACCTCCTACAATGAGCAGTTCTTC
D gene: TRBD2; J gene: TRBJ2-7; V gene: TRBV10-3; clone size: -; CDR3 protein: CAISLLAGAYEQYF; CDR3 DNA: TGTGCCATCAGTTTATTAGCGGGAGCCTACGAGCAGTACTTC
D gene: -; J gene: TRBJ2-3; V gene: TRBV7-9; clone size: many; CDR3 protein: CASSLTDTQYF; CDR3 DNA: TGTGCCAGCAGCCTTACAGATACGCAGTATTTT
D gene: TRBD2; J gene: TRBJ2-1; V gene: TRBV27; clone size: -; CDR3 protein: CASSLGRLAGENEQFF; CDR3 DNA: TGTGCCAGCAGTTTGGGTAGACTAGCGGGAGAAAATGAGCAGTTCTTC
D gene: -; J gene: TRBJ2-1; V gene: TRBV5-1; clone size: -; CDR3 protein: CASSLGPIDDNEQFF; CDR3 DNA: TGCGCCAGCAGCTTGGGACCGATAGATGACAATGAGCAGTTCTTC
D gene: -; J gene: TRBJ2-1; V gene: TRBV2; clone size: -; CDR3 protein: CASRLGSSSYNEQFF; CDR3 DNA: TGTGCCAGCAGGCTCGGTTCCAGCTCCTACAATGAGCAGTTCTTC
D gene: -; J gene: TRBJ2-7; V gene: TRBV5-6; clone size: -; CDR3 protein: CASSFDGRSRSYEQYF; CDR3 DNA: TGTGCCAGCAGCTTCGACGGAAGGTCAAGGTCATACGAGCAGTACTTC
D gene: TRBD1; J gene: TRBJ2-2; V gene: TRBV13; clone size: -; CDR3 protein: CASSSVPGQGHAGELFF; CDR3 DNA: TGTGCCAGCAGCTCCGTCCCGGGACAGGGTCACGCCGGGGAGCTGTTTTTT
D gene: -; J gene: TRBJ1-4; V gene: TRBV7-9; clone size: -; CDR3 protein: CASSPRGTGNNEKLFF; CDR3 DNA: TGTGCCAGCAGCCCTAGGGGTACGGGGAATAATGAAAAACTGTTTTTT
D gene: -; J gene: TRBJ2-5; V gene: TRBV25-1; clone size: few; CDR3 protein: CASSSAGEETQYF; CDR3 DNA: TGTGCCAGCAGTTCCGCAGGGGAAGAGACCCAGTACTTC
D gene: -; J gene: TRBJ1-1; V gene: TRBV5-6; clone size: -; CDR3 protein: CASSFGGNTEAFF; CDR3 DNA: TGTGCCAGCAGCTTTGGAGGGAACACTGAAGCTTTCTTT
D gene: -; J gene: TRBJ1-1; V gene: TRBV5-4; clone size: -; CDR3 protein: CASSQEVGNTEAFF; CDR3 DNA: TGTGCCAGCAGCCAGGAAGTGGGGAACACTGAAGCTTTCTTT
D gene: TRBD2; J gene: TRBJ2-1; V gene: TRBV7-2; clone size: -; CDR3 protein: CASSLTSGRLDEQFF; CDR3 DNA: TGTGCCAGCAGCTTGACGAGCGGGAGGTTGGATGAGCAGTTCTTC
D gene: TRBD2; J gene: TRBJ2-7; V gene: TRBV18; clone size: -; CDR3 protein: CASQLQPPGTSGGNSWEQYF; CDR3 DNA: TGTGCCAGCCAGCTCCAGCCTCCCGGGACTAGCGGAGGGAACAGCTGGGAGCAGTACTTC
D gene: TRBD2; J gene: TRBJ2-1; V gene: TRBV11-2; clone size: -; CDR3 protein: CASSRTWTSGNDEQFF; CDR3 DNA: TGTGCCAGCAGCCGAACTTGGACTAGCGGGAATGATGAGCAGTTCTTC
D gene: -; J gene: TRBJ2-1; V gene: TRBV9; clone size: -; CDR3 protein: CASSAVVSEGEQFF; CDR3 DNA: TGTGCCAGCAGCGCGGTGGTATCCGAAGGTGAGCAGTTCTTC
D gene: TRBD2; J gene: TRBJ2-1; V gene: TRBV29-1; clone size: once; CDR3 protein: CSVFTSGISYNEQFF; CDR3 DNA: TGCAGCGTTTTTACTAGCGGAATCTCCTACAATGAGCAGTTCTTC
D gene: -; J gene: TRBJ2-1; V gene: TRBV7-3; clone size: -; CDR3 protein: CASSPGIEVSVDEQFF; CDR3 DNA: TGTGCCAGCAGCCCCGGGATAGAAGTTTCGGTGGATGAGCAGTTCTTC
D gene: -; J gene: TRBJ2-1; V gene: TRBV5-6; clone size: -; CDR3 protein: CASSRTVYNEQFF; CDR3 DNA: TGTGCCAGCAGCAGGACAGTTTACAATGAGCAGTTCTTC
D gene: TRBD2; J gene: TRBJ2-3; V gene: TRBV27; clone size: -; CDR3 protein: CASSLTPPRGLAGGWREADTQYF; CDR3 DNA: TGTGCCAGCAGTTTAACCCCACCTCGCGGGCTAGCGGGAGGGTGGAGAGAGGCAGATACGCAGTATTTT
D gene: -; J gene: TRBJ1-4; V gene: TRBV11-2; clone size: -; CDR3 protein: CASSLRWQSNEKLFF; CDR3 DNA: TGTGCCAGCAGCTTAAGGTGGCAGTCAAATGAAAAACTGTTTTTT
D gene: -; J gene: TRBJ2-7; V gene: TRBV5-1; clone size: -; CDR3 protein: CASSLGPGYEQYF; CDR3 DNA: TGCGCCAGCAGCTTGGGGCCAGGCTACGAGCAGTACTTC
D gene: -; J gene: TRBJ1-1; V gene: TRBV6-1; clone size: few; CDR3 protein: CASSLRSTEAFF; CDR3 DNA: TGTGCCAGCAGTCTAAGATCCACTGAAGCTTTCTTT
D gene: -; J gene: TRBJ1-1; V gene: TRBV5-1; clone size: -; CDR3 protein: CASNGDMNTEAFF; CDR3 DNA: TGCGCCAGCAATGGAGATATGAACACTGAAGCTTTCTTT
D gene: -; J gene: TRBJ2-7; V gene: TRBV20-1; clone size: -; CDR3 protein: CSARDRAEQYF; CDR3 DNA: TGCAGTGCTAGAGACAGGGCCGAGCAGTACTTC
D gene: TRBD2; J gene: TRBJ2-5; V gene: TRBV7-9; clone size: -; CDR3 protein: CASSLGAGTSGRAETQYF; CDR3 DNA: TGTGCCAGCAGCTTAGGTGCTGGGACTAGCGGGAGGGCAGAGACCCAGTACTTC
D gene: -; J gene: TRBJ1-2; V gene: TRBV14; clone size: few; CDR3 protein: CASSPGQPPGVYTF; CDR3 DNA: TGTGCCAGCAGCCCCGGACAGCCACCCGGAGTCTACACCTTC
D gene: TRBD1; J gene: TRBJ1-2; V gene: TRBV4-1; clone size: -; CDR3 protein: CASSYGTGSSLVGYTF; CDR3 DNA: TGCGCCAGCAGCTACGGGACAGGGAGTTCCTTGGTCGGCTACACCTTC
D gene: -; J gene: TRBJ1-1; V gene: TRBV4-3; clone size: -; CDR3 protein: CASSIQPTGYTEAFF; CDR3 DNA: TGCGCCAGCAGTATACAACCTACAGGGTACACTGAAGCTTTCTTT
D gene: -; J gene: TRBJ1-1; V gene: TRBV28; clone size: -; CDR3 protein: CASRPKMGTEAFF; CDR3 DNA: TGTGCCAGCAGACCAAAAATGGGTACTGAAGCTTTCTTT
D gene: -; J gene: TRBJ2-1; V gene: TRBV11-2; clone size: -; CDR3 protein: CASSLRQVGGNEQFF; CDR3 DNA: TGTGCCAGCAGCTTAAGACAGGTAGGGGGCAATGAGCAGTTCTTC
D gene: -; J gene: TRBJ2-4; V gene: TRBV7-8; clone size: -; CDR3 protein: CASSLASLAAGTKNIQYF; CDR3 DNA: TGTGCCAGCAGCTTAGCCTCTCTGGCCGCAGGGACCAAAAACATTCAGTACTTC
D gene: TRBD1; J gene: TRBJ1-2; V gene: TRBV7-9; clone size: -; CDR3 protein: CASSGGTGGRGYTF; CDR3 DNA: TGTGCCAGCAGCGGAGGGACAGGGGGACGTGGCTACACCTTC
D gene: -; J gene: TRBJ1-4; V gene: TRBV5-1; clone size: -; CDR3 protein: CASSLEGVNEKLFF; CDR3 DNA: TGCGCCAGCAGCTTGGAAGGGGTTAATGAAAAACTGTTTTTT
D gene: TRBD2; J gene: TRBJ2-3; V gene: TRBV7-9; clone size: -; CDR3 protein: CASSLAPLAGGTDTQYF; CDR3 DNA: TGTGCCAGCAGCTTAGCCCCCCTAGCGGGAGGCACAGATACGCAGTATTTT
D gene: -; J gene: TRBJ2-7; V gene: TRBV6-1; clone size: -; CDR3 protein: CASKGTLREQYF; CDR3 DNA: TGTGCCAGCAAGGGGACCCTGAGGGAGCAGTACTTC
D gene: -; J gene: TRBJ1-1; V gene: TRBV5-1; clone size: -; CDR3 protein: CASSPPDVNTEAFF; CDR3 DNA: TGCGCCAGCAGCCCCCCCGACGTGAACACTGAAGCTTTCTTT
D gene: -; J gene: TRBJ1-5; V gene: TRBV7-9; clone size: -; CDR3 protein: CASTSPGLNQPQHF; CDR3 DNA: TGTGCCAGCACATCGCCAGGGCTTAATCAGCCCCAGCATTTT
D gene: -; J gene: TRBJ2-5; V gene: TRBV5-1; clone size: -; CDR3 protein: CASSSAGTPQETQYF; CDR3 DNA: TGCGCCAGCAGCTCGGCCGGGACGCCCCAAGAGACCCAGTACTTC
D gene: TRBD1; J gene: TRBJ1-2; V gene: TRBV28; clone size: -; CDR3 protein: CASSYRGTGYTF; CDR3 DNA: TGTGCCAGCAGTTACAGGGGGACAGGCTACACCTTC
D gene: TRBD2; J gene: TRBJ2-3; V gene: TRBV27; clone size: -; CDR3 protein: CASSSLPSGSIDTQYF; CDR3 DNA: TGTGCCAGCAGTTCCTTGCCTAGCGGGAGTATAGATACGCAGTATTTT
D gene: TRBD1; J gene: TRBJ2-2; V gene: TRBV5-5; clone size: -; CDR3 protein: CASSSTGLTNTGELFF; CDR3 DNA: TGTGCCAGCAGCTCGACAGGGTTGACGAACACCGGGGAGCTGTTTTTT
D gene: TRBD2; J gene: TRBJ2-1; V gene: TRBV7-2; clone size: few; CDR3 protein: CASSYRTSGYNEQFF; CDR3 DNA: TGTGCCAGCAGCTACCGGACTAGCGGCTACAATGAGCAGTTCTTC
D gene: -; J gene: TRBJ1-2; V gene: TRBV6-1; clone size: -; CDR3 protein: CASSNPRNYGYTF; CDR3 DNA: TGTGCCAGCAGCAACCCACGAAACTATGGCTACACCTTC
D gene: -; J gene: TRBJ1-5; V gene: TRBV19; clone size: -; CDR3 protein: CASSFGASNQPQHF; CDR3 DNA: TGTGCCAGTAGTTTTGGTGCGTCCAATCAGCCCCAGCATTTT
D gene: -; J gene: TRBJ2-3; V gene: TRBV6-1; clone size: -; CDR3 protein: CASRFAGSTDTQYF; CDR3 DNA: TGTGCCAGCAGGTTTGCGGGTTCCACAGATACGCAGTATTTT
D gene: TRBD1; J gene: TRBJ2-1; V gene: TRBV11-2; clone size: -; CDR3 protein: CASSPLGQGDYNEQFF; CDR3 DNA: TGTGCCAGCAGCCCCTTGGGACAGGGCGACTACAATGAGCAGTTCTTC
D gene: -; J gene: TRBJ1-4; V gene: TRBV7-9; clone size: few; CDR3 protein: CASSPQGEKLFF; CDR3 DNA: TGTGCCAGCAGCCCCCAGGGTGAAAAACTGTTTTTT
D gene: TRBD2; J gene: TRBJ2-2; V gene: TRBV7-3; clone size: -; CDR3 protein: CASSWTSGRYTGELFF; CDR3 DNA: TGTGCCAGCAGCTGGACTAGCGGGAGGTACACCGGGGAGCTGTTTTTT
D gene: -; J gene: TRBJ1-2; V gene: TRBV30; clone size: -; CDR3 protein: CAWSSGPYGYTF; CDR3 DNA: TGTGCCTGGAGTTCGGGCCCTTATGGCTACACCTTC
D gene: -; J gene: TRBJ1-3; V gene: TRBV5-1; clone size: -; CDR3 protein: CASSLVGSGNTIYF; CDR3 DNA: TGCGCCAGCAGCTTGGTTGGCTCTGGAAACACCATATATTTT
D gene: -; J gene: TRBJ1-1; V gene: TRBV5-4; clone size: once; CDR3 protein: CASSPIGGAGTEAFF; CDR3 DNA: TGTGCCAGCAGCCCAATCGGGGGGGCTGGCACTGAAGCTTTCTTT
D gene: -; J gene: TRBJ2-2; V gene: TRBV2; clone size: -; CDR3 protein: CASSETGPTTGELFF; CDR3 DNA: TGTGCCAGCAGTGAAACTGGTCCGACCACCGGGGAGCTGTTTTTT